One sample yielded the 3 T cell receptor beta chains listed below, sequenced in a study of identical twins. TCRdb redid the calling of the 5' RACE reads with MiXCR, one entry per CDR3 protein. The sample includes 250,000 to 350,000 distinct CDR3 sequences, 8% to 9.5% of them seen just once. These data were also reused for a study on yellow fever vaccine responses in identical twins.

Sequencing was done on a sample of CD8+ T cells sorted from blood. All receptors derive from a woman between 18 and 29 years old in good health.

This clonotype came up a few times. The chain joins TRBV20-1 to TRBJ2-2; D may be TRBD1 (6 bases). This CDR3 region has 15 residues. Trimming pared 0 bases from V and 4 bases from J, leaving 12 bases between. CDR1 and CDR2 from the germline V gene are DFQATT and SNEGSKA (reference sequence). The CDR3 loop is CSARDYRDFTGELFF. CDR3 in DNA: TGCAGTGCTAGAGATTACAGGGATTTCACCGGGGAGCTGTTTTTT.

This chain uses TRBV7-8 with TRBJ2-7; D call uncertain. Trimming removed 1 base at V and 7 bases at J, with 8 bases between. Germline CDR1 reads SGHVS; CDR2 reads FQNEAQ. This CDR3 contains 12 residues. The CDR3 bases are TGTGCCAGCAGCTTAGGAGGAGAGGAGCAGTACTTC. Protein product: CASSLGGEEQYF.

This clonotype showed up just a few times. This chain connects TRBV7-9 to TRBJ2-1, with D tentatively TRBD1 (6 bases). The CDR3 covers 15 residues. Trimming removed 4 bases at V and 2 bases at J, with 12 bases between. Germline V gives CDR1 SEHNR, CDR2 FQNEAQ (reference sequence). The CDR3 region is CASSSGTPTYNEQFF. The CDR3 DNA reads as TGTGCCAGCAGCTCCGGGACACCTACCTACAATGAGCAGTTCTTC.